A selection of T cell receptor beta chains follows, all from one sample in a study of CD8 T cells in ankylosing spondylitis. TCRdb re-derived calls from the 5' RACE reads in MiXCR, one entry per CDR3 protein. Of some 350,000 distinct CDR3 sequences in the sample, under 15% were seen once. Sequencing was carried out using blood, either unsorted or a sorted T cell fraction (not recorded which). These receptor sequences come from a male donor with ankylosing spondylitis or in good health (not recorded which). Each CDR3 is given with its conserved first and last residue. The D gene is left open where the match is weak. Clone size is shown for a subset of rows, as once, few, many or a class of expanded clone.

v_gene: TRBV7-9
abundance: NA
len: 14
j_gene: TRBJ1-2
d_gene: NA
CDR3nt: TGTGCCAGCATGATACAGGGAGTTAACTATGGCTACACCTTC
CDR3aa: CASMIQGVNYGYTF

v_gene: TRBV6-1
abundance: few
len: 14
j_gene: TRBJ2-7
d_gene: NA
CDR3nt: TGTGCCAGCAGTGAATGGGCAGGGCTCCACGAGCAGTACTTC
CDR3aa: CASSEWAGLHEQYF

v_gene: TRBV7-8
abundance: NA
len: 14
j_gene: TRBJ1-1
d_gene: NA
CDR3nt: TGTGCCAGCAGCTTGATGAAGAAGAACACTGAAGCTTTCTTT
CDR3aa: CASSLMKKNTEAFF

v_gene: TRBV9
abundance: few
len: 13
j_gene: TRBJ1-5
d_gene: NA
CDR3nt: TGTGCCAGCAGCGTAGACGGTAATCAGCCCCAGCATTTT
CDR3aa: CASSVDGNQPQHF

v_gene: TRBV20-1
abundance: NA
len: 14
j_gene: TRBJ1-1
d_gene: NA
CDR3nt: TGCAGTGCCCCAGACAGGCGGATGAACACTGAAGCTTTCTTT
CDR3aa: CSAPDRRMNTEAFF

v_gene: TRBV4-1
abundance: many
len: 15
j_gene: TRBJ1-2
d_gene: TRBD1
CDR3nt: TGCGCCAGCAGCCAAACGGGACAGGGTTTCGGGGGCTACACCTTC
CDR3aa: CASSQTGQGFGGYTF

v_gene: TRBV12-3/TRBV12-4
abundance: NA
len: 14
j_gene: TRBJ1-1
d_gene: TRBD1
CDR3nt: TGTGCCAGCAGTGGACAGGTTACGAACACTGAAGCTTTCTTT
CDR3aa: CASSGQVTNTEAFF

v_gene: TRBV9
abundance: NA
len: 15
j_gene: TRBJ2-7
d_gene: NA
CDR3nt: TGTGCCAGCAGCGAGCTGGCAGGGGGGGTCGACGAGCAGTACTTC
CDR3aa: CASSELAGGVDEQYF

v_gene: TRBV4-1
abundance: few
len: 19
j_gene: TRBJ2-1
d_gene: TRBD1
CDR3nt: TGCGCCAGCAGCCCTGAGGGACAGGGGGCGGGATTGTCCTACAATGAGCAGTTCTTC
CDR3aa: CASSPEGQGAGLSYNEQFF

v_gene: TRBV9
abundance: NA
len: 15
j_gene: TRBJ2-7
d_gene: NA
CDR3nt: TGTGCCAGCAGCGTAGGGTCTACACTAACCTACGAGCAGTACTTC
CDR3aa: CASSVGSTLTYEQYF

v_gene: TRBV18
abundance: few
len: 13
j_gene: TRBJ1-5
d_gene: NA
CDR3nt: TGTGCCAGCTCACCACAGACAAATCAGCCCCAGCATTTT
CDR3aa: CASSPQTNQPQHF

v_gene: TRBV12-3/TRBV12-4
abundance: few
len: 15
j_gene: TRBJ2-7
d_gene: TRBD2
CDR3nt: TGTGCCAGCAGTTTACGGCCTAGCGGCCCCTACGAGCAGTACTTC
CDR3aa: CASSLRPSGPYEQYF

v_gene: TRBV5-1
abundance: NA
len: 17
j_gene: TRBJ2-1
d_gene: TRBD2
CDR3nt: TGCGCCAGCACCCTCGGGGGACTAGCGGGGCCCCACAATGAGCAGTTCTTC
CDR3aa: CASTLGGLAGPHNEQFF

v_gene: TRBV7-2
abundance: few
len: 12
j_gene: TRBJ1-2
d_gene: NA
CDR3nt: TGTGCCAGCAGCTTAGGGATCGGGGAAGACACCTTC
CDR3aa: CASSLGIGEDTF

v_gene: TRBV20-1
abundance: few
len: 16
j_gene: TRBJ2-1
d_gene: TRBD1
CDR3nt: TGCAGTGCAAGCAATCCGACAGGGAACCCCTACAATGAGCAGTTCTTC
CDR3aa: CSASNPTGNPYNEQFF

v_gene: TRBV10-3
abundance: NA
len: 15
j_gene: TRBJ2-7
d_gene: TRBD2
CDR3nt: TGTGCCATCAAAACCGCGGGGCAGGGAGGGGACGAGCAGTACTTC
CDR3aa: CAIKTAGQGGDEQYF

v_gene: TRBV4-1
abundance: few
len: 15
j_gene: TRBJ1-1
d_gene: NA
CDR3nt: TGCGCCAGCAGCCAACAGCGGGGTTTGAACACTGAAGCTTTCTTT
CDR3aa: CASSQQRGLNTEAFF

v_gene: TRBV28
abundance: many
len: 18
j_gene: TRBJ2-7
d_gene: NA
CDR3nt: TGTGCCAGCAGCCGACCCTATTCCGGGACACGGAGTCGTAACGAGCAGTACTTC
CDR3aa: CASSRPYSGTRSRNEQYF

v_gene: TRBV7-9
abundance: NA
len: 14
j_gene: TRBJ1-5
d_gene: NA
CDR3nt: TGTGCCAGCAGCTTAGCTAGGGGGGATCAGCCCCAGCATTTT
CDR3aa: CASSLARGDQPQHF

v_gene: TRBV12-3/TRBV12-4
abundance: few
len: 15
j_gene: TRBJ2-2
d_gene: TRBD1
CDR3nt: TGTGCCAGCAGTGCCGGACAGGGGGCTACCGGGGAGCTGTTTTTT
CDR3aa: CASSAGQGATGELFF

v_gene: TRBV4-2
abundance: many
len: 17
j_gene: TRBJ2-5
d_gene: TRBD2
CDR3nt: TGTGCCAGCAGCCAAGAGTCCCCAGCGGGGCTACAAGAGACCCAGTACTTC
CDR3aa: CASSQESPAGLQETQYF

v_gene: TRBV12-3/TRBV12-4
abundance: few
len: 15
j_gene: TRBJ1-5
d_gene: NA
CDR3nt: TGTGCCAGCAGGCGGGGGGTATTGGGCAATCAGCCCCAGCATTTT
CDR3aa: CASRRGVLGNQPQHF

v_gene: TRBV6-5
abundance: NA
len: 16
j_gene: TRBJ1-1
d_gene: NA
CDR3nt: TGTGCCAGCAGTTCAGATATGAACACTGAGGTCCAAGAAGCTTTCTTT
CDR3aa: CASSSDMNTEVQEAFF

v_gene: TRBV6-5
abundance: NA
len: 17
j_gene: TRBJ1-4
d_gene: NA
CDR3nt: TGTGCCAGCAGTTCCTCCATCGGGCAGCGACCTAATGAAAAACTGTTTTTT
CDR3aa: CASSSSIGQRPNEKLFF

v_gene: TRBV5-1
abundance: many
len: 13
j_gene: TRBJ1-1
d_gene: TRBD1
CDR3nt: TGCGCCAGCAGCTACAGGGGGGACACTGAAGCTTTCTTT
CDR3aa: CASSYRGDTEAFF

v_gene: TRBV11-2
abundance: NA
len: 16
j_gene: TRBJ2-3
d_gene: NA
CDR3nt: TGTGCCAGCAGCTTAGGATCAGGGGCCCACGGCGATACGCAGTATTTT
CDR3aa: CASSLGSGAHGDTQYF